The clone carrying this T cell receptor beta chain showed up many times. Under the authors' procedure: Samples contained a median of roughly 99,000 TCRs, with a range of roughly 20,000 to 700,000. Each CDR3 protein is one row after TCRdb ran MiXCR on the RACE reads. Here the V and J calls rest on TCRdb's processing, not on the authors' analysis. Of about 290,000 distinct CDR3 sequences listed, 7.7% were seen once; the top ten hold about 1.1%. Specified time point: pre-sensitization, week 0. Treatment meaning: therapeutic diphenylcyclopropenone sensitization with weekly scalp DPC. The data were obtained in a study of human T cells and chemical hapten exposure. Background on the study: A mostly female patient group had alopecia areata, totalis or universalis.

This CDR3 spans 11 amino acids. Germline V gene data show CDR1 as ENHRY and CDR2 as SYGVKD. J was trimmed by 6 bases and V by 10 bases; bases with no gene match: 5. The rearrangement joins TRBV10-3 to TRBJ2-7; 8 bases are shared with TRBD1. This TCR was recovered from a man aged 18 to 35 with alopecia areata. Some clones in this sample may be carry-over from other donors' samples. The material sequenced was whole blood, taken in connection with sensitization to the hapten diphenylcyclopropenone (DPC). The CDR3, as DNA: TGTGCCACCGTGACAGGGGTCGAGCAGTACTTC. Its protein product is CATVTGVEQYF.